What follows describes a single T cell receptor beta chain. This entry is derived from a study of T-cell reconstitution after alpha-beta-depleted transplantation in children. The CDR3 extends over 16 amino acids. Per germline, CDR1 LNHNV and CDR2 YYDKDF (reference sequence). V lost 0 bases and J lost 0, with 9 bases in between. As it was prepared, the TCRbeta library received unique molecular identifiers. TCRdb processed the PCR reads anew with MiXCR; each CDR3 protein has one entry. The sample carries about 420,000 distinct CDR3 sequences, approximately 10% recorded once. The chain recombines TRBV15 with TRBJ1-3; no reliable D call. The sequence derives from a human donor who donated a stem cell graft to a child with acute myeloid leukemia. Source: PBMCs from the stem cell graft donor, taken from the stem cell graft. This chain's CDR3 is CATSRDPPGSGNTIYF. The CDR3 coding sequence is TGTGCCACCAGCAGAGACCCCCCGGGCTCTGGAAACACCATATATTTT.